This TCR beta chain was retrieved from a study of cytomegalovirus exposure and HLA in healthy donors. Overall study context: Unique TCR beta sequences numbering some 120 million came from 150 million to 200 million T cells in an earlier analysis.

V lost 5 bases, J lost 1 base, and 17 bases lay in between. CDR1 is LNHDA and CDR2 is SQIVND in the germline V gene (reference sequence). CDR3 length: 16 residues. Both 60 Vbeta primers and 13 Jbeta primers went into the PCR. Measured with immunoSEQ multiplex PCR; TCRdb has only the in-frame clones, and not every one. The top ten clones hold about 8.1% of a sample with under 150,000 clones, around four fifths of them seen once. This TCR was recovered from a woman aged 45 to 65 in good health and CMV-seropositive. The chain links TRBV19 to TRBJ2-5; TRBD1 might be the D (6 bases). Sample: PBMCs. The CDR3 DNA sequence: TGTGCCAGTAGTCGACAGGCCTTTGGGACCCAAGAGACCCAGTACTTC. The encoded protein is CASSRQAFGTQETQYF.